One TCR beta chain is described in this entry. The clone's antigen remains unknown. No clone much larger than this one lies a single base away; base qualities are absent. To sequence the TCRbeta CDR3 region, genomic DNA was isolated from the sorted cells. The immunoSEQ Assay was used for sequencing of TCRbeta CDR3 regions. In its TCRdb copy, this immuneACCESS table keeps in-frame sequences only and misses some clones. Where compared with another copy, unresolved V genes explain less than half of these, and the others have no known cause. For this sample there are 42,000 or so clones; approximately 84% appear just once. The ten largest clones take up approximately 16% of the sample. This sample stems from a study of OX40 agonist ivuxolimab in advanced cancers. In terms of the full investigation: The costimulatory receptor OX40 (CD134) was targeted by ivuxolimab, a fully human IgG2 agonistic monoclonal antibody. Patients were allowed to have had prior anti-PD-1, anti-PD-L1 or anti-CTLA-4 therapy, and 40% of the dose-escalation patients had previously received checkpoint inhibitors. The purpose of peripheral TCRbeta sequencing was to test whether ivuxolimab changed TCR sequence diversity and led to clonal T-cell expansion. A male proportion of around 80% and a mean age of about 60 years, ranging from 23 to 79, were recorded for the dose-escalation cohort. Intravenous ivuxolimab was administered to patients every 2 weeks at six dose levels: 0.01, 0.1, 0.3, 1.5, 3 and 10 mg/kg. The paper covers the monotherapy dose-escalation part of the phase I ivuxolimab trial, which included N of about 50 patients. Three dose-escalation patients achieved partial responses, one with hepatocellular carcinoma and two with cutaneous melanoma. Of the roughly 52 dose-escalation patients, hepatocellular carcinoma was present in around 20, melanoma in around 15, renal cell carcinoma in 9 and head and neck cancer in 9.

The trial excluded patients who had a history of autoimmune disease or who were on systemic immunosuppression. Peripheral blood for TCR sequencing was collected from all dose cohorts at baseline, on cycle 4 day 1, and on cycle 7 day 1. The samples were drawn from a first-in-human, open-label, multicenter phase I dose-escalation trial of ivuxolimab. The trial enrolled adults with locally advanced or metastatic head and neck squamous cell, hepatocellular, melanoma or renal cell carcinoma. Before TCR sequencing, CD4+ T cells and CD8+ T cells were sorted from peripheral blood as separate populations. Findings and caveats that apply to the study as a whole: The antigen specificity of the peripheral T cells that underwent clonal expansion was not determined. After ivuxolimab, CD8+ T cells had more expanded clones than CD4+ T cells on average. Low levels of normalized T-cell clonal expansion were also seen in some patients who did not respond. At doses of 0.1 to 3.0 mg/kg, clonal expansion of both CD4+ and CD8+ blood T cells was observed from baseline to week 6. In the 0.1-3.0 mg/kg groups, partial responders had among the lowest normalized peripheral clonal expansion, particularly in CD8+ T cells.

The sequence was collected from an adult with an advanced solid tumor such as melanoma, head and neck, liver or kidney cancer. The sample was CD4+ or CD8+ T cells sorted from blood, taken in a trial of the OX40 agonist ivuxolimab.

The bases read TGTGCCAGTAGCCCGGTGGAGGGGAGGAACGAGCAGTACTTC. Translated, it reads CASSPVEGRNEQYF. The sequence is built from TRBV19 and TRBJ2-7; the D region possibly corresponds to TRBD2 (6 bases align). V drops 6 bases and J drops 5 bases, leaving 17 bases in between. For CDR1 and CDR2, the germline V gene (reference sequence) lists LNHDA and SQIVND. The CDR3 starts with the cysteine, ends with the phenylalanine, and has 14 residues. Only the CDR3 part of the read is kept: 42 bases, read in frame from the first base.